Listed here are 31 T cell receptor beta chains from one sample, sequenced in a study of shared clonotypes between healthy human individuals (dated by TCRdb to 2019 to 2021). Libraries were built with the immunoSEQ multiplex PCR assay. TCRdb holds this immuneACCESS table with in-frame rearrangements only. Some clones are missing; in checked studies, unresolved V genes explain under half, and the rest has no known cause. The sample contains roughly 1,500,000 clones, roughly 98% of them found a single time. Clones ranked in the top ten supply around 0.47% of the sample. Sequencing was performed on naive CD4+ T cells sorted from blood. The sample's cell subset or site label is to be understood as: CD45RA+ positively selected. These receptors all stem from a man in his thirties or forties in good health.

This rearrangement joins TRBV5-6 to TRBJ1-2; 8 bases are a match to TRBD1. From germline, CDR1 is SGHDT and CDR2 YYEEEE. The CDR3 length is 14 residues. V lost 5 bases to trimming and J lost 3 bases; unmatched junction nucleotides: 6. CDR3 DNA sequence: TGTGCCAGCAGTTGGACAGGGATATACTATGGCTACACCTTC. Amino acids: CASSWTGIYYGYTF.

This sequence joins TRBV27 and TRBJ2-7, with D hard to call. V lost 10 bases and J 0 bases, leaving 10 bases between the germline ends. Germline values: CDR1 MNHEY, CDR2 SMNVEV (reference sequence). The CDR3 extends over 12 amino acids. The CDR3 DNA reads as TGTGCCACTTCAGGACGCTCCTACGAGCAGTACTTC. The encoded protein is CATSGRSYEQYF.

The rearrangement joins TRBV27 to TRBJ1-5; D not resolved. V was cut by 2 bases and J by 6 bases, with 11 bases left in between. CDR3 length: 14 amino acids. Germline values: CDR1 MNHEY, CDR2 SMNVEV (reference sequence). CDR3 protein: CASSLRRQSQPQHF. The DNA of the CDR3 is TGTGCCAGCAGTTTAAGGCGACAAAGTCAGCCCCAGCATTTT.

This chain joins TRBV27 and TRBJ2-3, with 9 positions matching TRBD2. The CDR3 extends over 17 amino acids. With 5 bases clipped from V and 3 bases from J, the junction kept 12 bases outside the gene matches. CDR1 is MNHEY and CDR2 is SMNVEV in the germline V gene (reference sequence). CDR3 DNA: TGTGCCAGCAGTCCCATCTTAAGGCGGGAGGGAACAGATACGCAGTATTTT. Translating gives CASSPILRREGTDTQYF.

The rearrangement joins TRBV7-9 to TRBJ2-3; D is uncertain. This CDR3 has 13 residues. Trimming stripped 7 bases from V and 0 bases from J, with 8 bases between. Germline CDR1 is SEHNR and CDR2 is FQNEAQ (reference sequence). CDR3 in DNA: TGTGCCAGCACCATCTTGAGCACAGATACGCAGTATTTT. This translates into CASTILSTDTQYF.

The rearrangement uses TRBV5-1 and TRBJ2-1; 11 nucleotides match TRBD1. Looked up from germline, CDR1 is SGHRS and CDR2 is YFSETQ. The CDR3 totals 14 residues. With V trimmed by 7 bases and J by 5 bases, 5 bases remained unmatched. This chain's CDR3 is CASRRTGGNNEQFF. In nucleotides, the CDR3 is TGCGCCAGCCGCCGGACAGGGGGCAACAATGAGCAGTTCTTC.

The chain carries TRBV7-2 and TRBJ2-5; TRBD2 agrees at 10 bases. This CDR3 contains 18 residues. In germline, CDR1 is SGHTA, CDR2 FQGNSA. Trimming took 4 bases from V and 3 from J; bases not matched to a gene: 14. CDR3 nucleotides: TGTGCCAGCAGCTCTCTGCCAGCGGGAGGGCTTCGTAAAGAGACCCAGTACTTC. This translates into CASSSLPAGGLRKETQYF.

The chain recombines TRBV7-6 with TRBJ2-7; D is unresolved. Between the trimmed V and J ends, which lost 1 base and 5 bases, there was a span of 12 bases. Germline values: CDR1 SGHVS, CDR2 FNYEAQ. This CDR3 region has 14 residues. CDR3 amino acids: CASSLEVSGDEQYF. The DNA of the CDR3 is TGTGCCAGCAGCTTAGAAGTCTCGGGTGACGAGCAGTACTTC.

The chain has TRBV5-3 and TRBJ1-1; 7 bases fit TRBD1. Being an ORF, TRBV5-3 has a function that is uncertain. This CDR3 comprises 13 residues. The ends lost 5 bases at V and 0 bases at J; junction bases unmatched: 1. The CDR3 DNA follows: TGTGCCAGAAGGGACAGGATGAACACTGAAGCTTTCTTT. Translated, it gives CARRDRMNTEAFF.

The genes are TRBV7-3 and TRBJ2-7; 8 bases align to TRBD2. In germline, CDR1 is SGHTA, CDR2 FQGTGA. V was pared by 5 bases and J by 3 bases, with 15 bases of the junction left unmatched. CDR3 size: 17 residues. The CDR3 nucleotides read TGTGCCAGCAGCCCCGACGGGCCCCTAGCGGGTAACTACGAGCAGTACTTC. It codes for CASSPDGPLAGNYEQYF.

The V and J genes are TRBV10-1 and TRBJ2-7; 10 nucleotides agree with TRBD2. J lost 7 bases, V lost 3 bases, and 6 bases had no gene match. The CDR3 contains 14 residues. CDR1 is WNHNN, CDR2 SYGVQD, per germline (reference sequence). CDR3 DNA sequence: TGCGCCAGCAGTGATTCTAGCGGGAGTTTGGAGCAGTACTTC. The encoded protein is CASSDSSGSLEQYF.

The chain is built from TRBV5-1 and TRBJ2-2; D is perhaps TRBD1 or TRBD2 (5 bases each). Trimming stripped 8 bases from V and 4 bases from J, with 24 bases between. The germline CDR1 and CDR2 sequences are SGHRS and YFSETQ. The CDR3 contains 17 residues. The DNA for the CDR3 is TGCGCCAGTTTCCCGTTCGGGACGAATACGGGCACCGGGGAGCTGTTTTTT. This codes for CASFPFGTNTGTGELFF.

This chain connects TRBV11-2 to TRBJ1-1, with 7 bases aligning to TRBD1. CDR1 is SGHAT, CDR2 FQNNGV, per germline. The CDR3 consists of 14 residues. The V gene end was trimmed by 2 bases and the J gene end by 3 bases; junction bases not matched to a gene: 3. CDR3 sequence (DNA): TGTGCCAGCAGCTTATTACAGGGGTACACTGAAGCTTTCTTT. The encoded protein is CASSLLQGYTEAFF.

V usage is TRBV28 and J usage is TRBJ2-1; TRBD2 agrees at 8 bases. This CDR3 comprises 19 residues. Germline-derived CDR1 and CDR2 are MDHEN and SYDVKM. Trimming cost V 1 base and J 1 base; bases outside gene matches: 12. Here the CDR3 DNA reads TGTGCCAGCAGTTTATTAGCGGGGCTTGGGGTTTTGTCCTACAATGAGCAGTTCTTC. The encoded protein is CASSLLAGLGVLSYNEQFF. Full variable domain (remainder filled in from reference TRBV28 and TRBJ2-1): DVKVTQSSRYLVKRTGEKVFLECVQDMDHENMFWYRQDPGLGLRLIYFSYDVKMKEKGDIPEGYSVSREKKERFSLILESASTNQTSMYLCASSLLAGLGVLSYNEQFFGPGTRLTVL.

As concerns this clone: At the DNA level, this CDR3 is encoded by other sequences in the same sample as well. The V gene is TRBV7-2, the J gene TRBJ2-3, with D unclear. Germline assignment: CDR1 SGHTA and CDR2 FQGNSA. The CDR3 runs to 13 residues. The V end lost 1 base, the J end lost 3 bases, and 5 bases lay between the germline ends. The CDR3 reads CASSLVWTDTQYF. In DNA, the CDR3 is TGTGCCAGCAGCTTAGTATGGACAGATACGCAGTATTTT.

This clone was counted once. V usage is TRBV5-5 and J usage is TRBJ2-5; perhaps TRBD2 as D (6 bases). With 0 bases removed from V and 5 bases from J, the gap between germline ends came to 11 bases. The germline V gene encodes CDR1 SGHKS and CDR2 YYEKEE (reference sequence). CDR3 length: 14 amino acids. For the CDR3, the DNA is TGTGCCAGCAGCTTGGAGGTCGGAGGGGAGACCCAGTACTTC. This encodes CASSLEVGGETQYF.

The V and J genes are TRBV15 and TRBJ2-7, with TRBD1 as a possible D gene (6 bases). Trimming removed 2 bases from V and 6 bases from J, with 17 bases in between. CDR1 and CDR2 (germline): LNHNV, YYDKDF (reference sequence). This CDR3 region has 15 residues. The CDR3 DNA is TGTGCCACCAGCAGAAACCGGGACACAAGTGCCGAGCAGTACTTC. Protein sequence: CATSRNRDTSAEQYF.

V is TRBV28 and J is TRBJ2-7; 7 nucleotides align to TRBD1. In germline, CDR1 is MDHEN, CDR2 SYDVKM. The J segment lost 3 bases and the V segment lost 7 bases, leaving 6 bases of the junction unmatched. The CDR3 runs 13 residues. CDR3 region: CASNRDRFYEQYF. Here the CDR3 DNA reads TGTGCCAGCAACCGGGACAGATTCTACGAGCAGTACTTC.

The chain employs TRBV7-8 and TRBJ1-5; D unclear. CDR3 length equals 15 residues. CDR1 and CDR2 from the germline V gene are SGHVS and FQNEAQ. The V gene lost 0 bases and the J gene lost 10 bases, with 16 bases spanning the gap. DNA of the CDR3: TGTGCCAGCAGCTTAGCCGGAGCGACTTTGGAACCCCAGCATTTT. Its translation: CASSLAGATLEPQHF. Looking up the rest from reference TRBV7-8 and TRBJ1-5 gives the full variable domain: GAGVSQSPRYKVAKRGQDVALRCDPISGHVSLFWYQQALGQGPEFLTYFQNEAQLDKSGLPSDRFFAERPEGSVSTLKIQRTQQEDSAVYLCASSLAGATLEPQHFGDGTRLSIL.

The rearrangement uses TRBV18 and TRBJ2-7; 10 bases line up with TRBD2. V shed 5 bases, J shed 0 bases, and the junction held 10 bases outside the gene matches. There are 17 residues in the CDR3. The germline V gene encodes CDR1 KGHSH and CDR2 LQKENI. CDR3 sequence (DNA): TGTGCCAGCTCAACGACTAGCGGGCCAGGGAGCTCCTACGAGCAGTACTTC. Translating it yields CASSTTSGPGSSYEQYF. Based on the CDR3 plus reference TRBV18 and TRBJ2-7, the full variable domain is NAGVMQNPRHLVRRRGQEARLRCSPMKGHSHVYWYRQLPEEGLKFMVYLQKENIIDESGMPKERFSAEFPKEGPSILRIQQVVRGDSAAYFCASSTTSGPGSSYEQYFGPGTRLTVT.

The chain couples TRBV23-1 to TRBJ2-7, with 10 positions matching TRBD2. TRBV23-1 qualifies as an ORF whose function is uncertain. V was pared by 0 bases and J by 5 bases, with 28 bases of the junction left unmatched. The length of the CDR3 is 23 residues. This CDR3 is CASSQSPSALAGVLIKGPDEQYF. For the CDR3, the DNA is TGCGCCAGCAGTCAATCGCCGTCTGCGCTAGCGGGAGTTTTAATAAAGGGGCCTGACGAGCAGTACTTC.

The CDR3 coding sequence is TGTGCCAGCAGCTTTGAGTCGGCCGGGGAGCTGTTTTTT. Amino acids: CASSFESAGELFF. The genes are TRBV5-6 and TRBJ2-2; D unclear. CDR3 length: 13 amino acids. V dropped 2 bases and J dropped 6 bases, with 8 bases sitting between them. Looked up from germline, CDR1 is SGHDT and CDR2 is YYEEEE.

This chain links TRBV5-1 with TRBJ2-1; 8 positions match TRBD2. J lost 0 bases, V lost 4 bases, and 3 bases had no gene match. The CDR3 contains 15 residues. Germline lookup yields CDR1 SGHRS and CDR2 YFSETQ. CDR3 residues: CASSRGGVSYNEQFF. In nucleotides, the CDR3 is TGCGCCAGCAGCCGGGGGGGAGTCTCCTACAATGAGCAGTTCTTC.

This clone was seen a single time. Other DNA sequences in this specimen translate into the identical CDR3. J is TRBJ2-7 and V is TRBV14; D remains ambiguous. The CDR3 totals 13 residues. Germline lookup yields CDR1 SGHDN and CDR2 FVKESK. V lost 0 bases and J 3 bases, leaving 6 bases between the germline ends. The CDR3 nucleotides are TGTGCCAGCAGCCAAGATCTTATCTACGAGCAGTACTTC. As protein: CASSQDLIYEQYF.

This chain joins TRBV7-9 and TRBJ2-3; no clear D gene. V lost 5 bases to trimming and J lost 1 base, with 16 bases between them. The CDR3 runs 16 residues. Germline V gene sequence: CDR1 SEHNR, CDR2 FQNEAQ (reference sequence). The CDR3 loop reads CASSHTSRPRTDTQYF. As DNA, the CDR3 is TGTGCCAGCAGCCATACATCAAGACCCCGCACAGATACGCAGTATTTT. Based on the CDR3 plus reference TRBV7-9 and TRBJ2-3, the full variable domain is DTGVSQNPRHKITKRGQNVTFRCDPISEHNRLYWYRQTLGQGPEFLTYFQNEAQLEKSRLLSDRFSAERPKGSFSTLEIQRTEQGDSAMYLCASSHTSRPRTDTQYFGPGTRLTVL.

The gene calls are TRBV5-1 and TRBJ1-1; 9 nucleotides agree with TRBD1. The germline CDR1 and CDR2 sequences are SGHRS and YFSETQ. CDR3 length equals 16 residues. V was clipped by 4 bases and J by 2 bases; unmatched bases: 9. CDR3 protein: CASSERVQGANTEAFF. In nucleotides, the CDR3 is TGCGCCAGCAGCGAACGAGTACAGGGGGCTAACACTGAAGCTTTCTTT.

The chain recombines TRBV2 with TRBJ2-3, with D unclear. Per the germline V gene, CDR1 is SNHLY and CDR2 is FYNNEI. V was clipped by 4 bases and J by 1 base, with 18 bases between them. The CDR3 covers 17 residues. CDR3 sequence: CASSVPKGLSGTDTQYF. Written as DNA, the CDR3 is TGTGCCAGCAGTGTCCCTAAGGGTCTAAGTGGCACAGATACGCAGTATTTT.

The chain is built from TRBV7-3 and TRBJ2-1, with 9 positions matching TRBD1. V lost 1 base and J lost 7; bases outside the gene matches: 11. Germline V lookup: CDR1 SGHTA, CDR2 FQGTGA. The CDR3 has 17 amino acids. The CDR3: CASSLSPLGTGTNEQFF. The CDR3 DNA reads as TGTGCCAGCAGCTTAAGCCCCCTAGGGACAGGGACTAATGAGCAGTTCTTC.

This chain joins TRBV27 and TRBJ2-7, with D possibly being TRBD1 (5 bases). The CDR3 is 13 residues long. With 4 bases removed from V and 2 bases from J, the gap between germline ends came to 9 bases. Germline V gene sequence: CDR1 MNHEY, CDR2 SMNVEV (reference sequence). The CDR3 loop is CASSSWGPYEQYF. The CDR3 DNA reads as TGTGCCAGCAGTTCCTGGGGCCCCTACGAGCAGTACTTC.

J is TRBJ1-5 and V is TRBV4-1; D is unclear. The CDR3 length is 17 residues. Germline assignment: CDR1 MGHRA and CDR2 YSYEKL. V lost 0 bases, J lost 2 bases, and 14 bases lay in between. This chain's CDR3 is CASSQDTSGLGNQPQHF. Written as DNA, the CDR3 is TGCGCCAGCAGCCAAGACACATCCGGCCTGGGCAATCAGCCCCAGCATTTT.

J is TRBJ2-3 and V is TRBV5-5, with a possible D match to TRBD1 (5 bases). V lost 5 bases and J 2 bases, leaving 15 bases between the germline ends. The CDR3 contains 15 residues. The germline V gene encodes CDR1 SGHKS and CDR2 YYEKEE (reference sequence). CDR3 sequence: CASSRTPVDTDTQYF. Here the CDR3 DNA reads TGTGCCAGCAGTCGGACACCAGTCGACACAGATACGCAGTATTTT.